This TCR beta chain was sequenced during a study of vaccination effects on CD4 cells after COVID-19. Ahead of sequencing, the ViraFEST assay grew antigen-specific CD4+ T cells using viral peptide pools. Culture proceeded for approximately 10 days, and CD4+ T cells were then isolated. The individual was infected with SARS-CoV-2 between March and December 2020, as confirmed by PCR. Wells each received over 1.5 million PBMC, cultured with around 10 IU/ml IL-2 and approximately 10 ug/ml peptides. IL-2 medium supplanted half the medium on days 3 and 7. Assay: immunoSEQ multiplex PCR; the TCRdb copy retains only in-frame clones and omits some. The data contain 35,000 to 55,000 clones, around 80% of them seen just once; the ten biggest clones take up roughly 29%. Of note for this clone: Antigen unknown.

Findings of the study overall: Convalescent patients were scarce, and early post-infection timepoints were absent. The study found marked clonal contraction of infection- and vaccine-induced clones late after vaccination.

The source was CD4+ T cells from PBMCs cultured with a peptide pool, collected before COVID-19 vaccination. The clonotype comes from a human donor who had a prior SARS-CoV-2 infection.

CDR3 amino acids: CASTRQARSYNSPLHF. In DNA form, the CDR3 reads TGTGCCAGCACCAGACAGGCCCGCTCCTATAATTCACCCCTCCACTTT. V and J are TRBV16 and TRBJ1-6; D is perhaps TRBD1 (6 bases). Deletions cut 7 bases from V and 0 bases from J, with 13 bases between. Germline V gives CDR1 KGHSY, CDR2 FQNENV. The CDR3 runs to 16 residues. Full variable domain (remainder filled in from reference TRBV16 and TRBJ1-6): GEEVAQTPKHLVRGEGQKAKLYCAPIKGHSYVFWYQQVLKNEFKFLISFQNENVFDETGMPKERFSAKCLPNSPCSLEIQATKLEDSAVYFCASTRQARSYNSPLHFGNGTRLTVT.